These T cell receptor beta chains were read from a single sample in a study of blood T cells in healthy people across ages. TCRdb re-analysed the 5' RACE reads in MiXCR, keeping a single row per CDR3 protein. The data contain 1.5 million to 2 million distinct CDR3 sequences, 28% of them seen just once; the ten biggest clones take up 7.7%. The sequenced sample consisted of blood. These receptors all stem from a woman in her thirties in good health. Both conserved end residues are part of each CDR3. D genes are given only for firm matches. The size of a clone is reported for some rows only, either as once, few or many, or as a class for expanded clones.

TRBV12-3/TRBV12-4,few,-,TRBJ1-4,CASSWAGVPNEKLFF,TGTGCCAGCAGTTGGGCCGGAGTTCCTAATGAAAAACTGTTTTTT
TRBV5-1,few,-,TRBJ2-7,CASSLKGDTYEQYF,TGCGCCAGCAGCTTGAAAGGGGACACCTACGAGCAGTACTTC
TRBV12-3/TRBV12-4,-,-,TRBJ2-7,CASRSQVLYGQYF,TGTGCCAGCAGGTCACAGGTTCTCTACGGGCAGTACTTC
TRBV6-6,few,TRBD2,TRBJ2-7,CASSYSSPTSGNYEQYF,TGTGCCAGCAGTTACTCTTCCCCCACTAGCGGAAACTACGAGCAGTACTTC
TRBV7-2,-,TRBD2,TRBJ2-1,CASSWGLAGGPSEQFF,TGTGCCAGCAGCTGGGGACTAGCGGGAGGGCCAAGTGAGCAGTTCTTC
TRBV29-1,-,-,TRBJ1-1,CSVDSGVRDTETFF,TGCAGCGTTGACTCCGGAGTGAGGGACACTGAAACTTTCTTT
TRBV20-1,many,TRBD2,TRBJ2-5,CSARGLAGGQETQYF,TGCAGTGCTAGGGGTCTTGCGGGGGGCCAAGAGACCCAGTACTTC
TRBV30,-,-,TRBJ1-5,CAWSGQPHSNQPQHF,TGTGCCTGGAGTGGTCAGCCGCATAGCAATCAGCCCCAGCATTTT
TRBV3-1,few,-,TRBJ1-1,CASSQVDRSSAFF,TGTGCCAGCAGCCAAGTGGACAGATCTTCAGCTTTCTTT
TRBV6-5,few,-,TRBJ2-1,CASTRLDNEQFF,TGTGCCAGCACCCGACTTGACAATGAGCAGTTCTTC
TRBV7-3,few,TRBD2,TRBJ2-1,CASSSGLAGMYNEQFF,TGTGCCAGCAGCTCAGGACTAGCGGGGATGTACAATGAGCAGTTCTTC
TRBV12-3/TRBV12-4,-,-,TRBJ1-2,CASRPWWGAGYTF,TGTGCCAGCAGACCCTGGTGGGGCGCTGGCTACACCTTC
TRBV9,-,-,TRBJ2-3,CASSVVDDTDTQYF,TGTGCCAGCAGCGTAGTGGACGACACAGATACGCAGTATTTT
TRBV28,many,-,TRBJ2-7,CASNPDRAYEQYF,TGTGCCAGCAATCCAGACCGAGCCTACGAGCAGTACTTC
TRBV18,once,-,TRBJ1-1,CASSDDSTEAFF,TGTGCCAGCTCAGATGACAGCACTGAAGCTTTCTTT
TRBV5-1,few,-,TRBJ2-4,CASSFDDYAYNEQYF,TGCGCCAGCAGCTTCGACGACTACGCATACAATGAGCAGTACTTC
TRBV24-1,few,TRBD1,TRBJ2-1,CATSGGPGTGNYNERFF,TGTGCCACCAGTGGGGGACCTGGGACAGGGAACTACAATGAGCGGTTCTTC
TRBV10-3,few,-,TRBJ1-2,CAISESAVYGYTF,TGTGCCATCAGTGAGTCGGCGGTTTATGGCTACACCTTC
TRBV28,many,-,TRBJ2-7,CASSLIGVSYEQYF,TGTGCCAGCAGTTTAATCGGGGTTTCCTACGAGCAGTACTTC
TRBV7-2,many,-,TRBJ1-2,CASSPSGGYTF,TGTGCCAGCAGCCCCTCGGGGGGCTACACCTTC
TRBV19,many,-,TRBJ2-1,CASSIDRVDEQFF,TGTGCCAGTAGTATAGATCGGGTGGATGAGCAGTTCTTC
TRBV29-1,-,-,TRBJ2-7,CSVGLPGAYEQYF,TGCAGCGTCGGACTGCCGGGAGCCTACGAGCAGTACTTC
TRBV3-1,few,-,TRBJ2-7,CASSQRGFNEQYF,TGTGCCAGCAGCCAACGGGGTTTCAACGAGCAGTACTTC
TRBV5-5,-,-,TRBJ1-3,CASSLEGHLTENTIYF,TGTGCCAGCAGCTTGGAGGGACACTTGACGGAAAACACCATATATTTT
TRBV30,few,TRBD2,TRBJ2-7,CAWSVLAGGPYEQYF,TGTGCCTGGAGTGTGCTGGCGGGAGGGCCTTACGAGCAGTACTTC
TRBV24-1,-,TRBD2,TRBJ2-7,CATSDPGLAGDGEQYF,TGTGCCACCAGTGATCCCGGACTAGCGGGAGATGGTGAGCAGTACTTC
TRBV28,-,-,TRBJ2-7,CASTPGSRYEQYF,TGTGCCAGCACACCAGGGAGCCGCTACGAGCAGTACTTC
TRBV6-2/TRBV6-3,few,TRBD2,TRBJ2-7,CASSYGTRNVYEQYF,TGTGCCAGCAGTTATGGGACTAGGAATGTCTACGAGCAGTACTTC
TRBV6-1,once,-,TRBJ2-7,CASSATGQGMYEQYF,TGTGCCAGCAGCGCGACCGGGCAGGGGATGTACGAGCAGTACTTC
TRBV3-1,few,-,TRBJ2-7,CASSQRDDVVRPYEQYF,TGTGCCAGCAGCCAAAGGGACGACGTCGTCCGGCCCTACGAGCAGTACTTC
TRBV12-3/TRBV12-4,-,-,TRBJ1-2,CASSPTGRGYGYTF,TGTGCCAGCAGTCCGACCGGACGTGGCTATGGCTACACCTTC
TRBV20-1,-,-,TRBJ2-2,CSARGTRNTGELFF,TGCAGTGCTAGGGGTACAAGGAACACCGGGGAGCTGTTTTTT
TRBV4-1,-,TRBD2,TRBJ2-1,CASSQGRGRLAGSSYNEQFF,TGCGCCAGCAGCCAAGGGAGGGGAAGACTAGCGGGGAGCTCCTACAATGAGCAGTTCTTC
TRBV7-8,many,-,TRBJ2-1,CASSLVQGAQFF,TGTGCCAGCAGCTTAGTTCAGGGCGCTCAGTTCTTC
TRBV3-1,-,TRBD2,TRBJ2-4,CASSQDLIRGREQYF,TGTGCCAGCAGCCAAGATCTTATACGGGGGAGGGAGCAGTACTTC
TRBV20-1,-,TRBD2,TRBJ2-5,CSAVAGTPGTQYF,TGCAGTGCCGTAGCGGGGACCCCGGGGACCCAGTACTTC
TRBV29-1,-,TRBD2,TRBJ2-2,CSVLAGGSTGELFF,TGCAGCGTTCTAGCGGGAGGGTCCACCGGGGAGCTGTTTTTT
TRBV20-1,many,TRBD1,TRBJ2-3,CSAFAAGQGSDTQYF,TGCAGTGCTTTCGCAGCGGGACAGGGTTCAGATACGCAGTATTTT
TRBV7-9,few,-,TRBJ2-7,CASSLQTPGRYEQYF,TGTGCCAGCAGCTTACAAACCCCCGGACGTTACGAGCAGTACTTC
TRBV5-1,many,-,TRBJ1-2,CASTDLKDYGYTF,TGCGCCAGTACCGACTTAAAAGACTATGGCTACACCTTC
TRBV7-3,-,-,TRBJ2-4,CACSPREKNIQYF,TGTGCCTGCAGCCCACGGGAGAAAAACATTCAGTACTTC
TRBV6-1,-,-,TRBJ2-5,CASSENGYQEAQYF,TGTGCCAGCAGTGAAAATGGGTACCAAGAGGCCCAGTACTTC
TRBV7-6,-,-,TRBJ1-1,CASSLDRFTGMDTEAFF,TGTGCCAGCAGCTTAGATCGCTTCACGGGTATGGACACTGAAGCTTTCTTT
TRBV7-9,once,-,TRBJ2-5,CASSQTPGAGLTQYF,TGTGCCAGCAGCCAGACCCCGGGGGCGGGGTTGACCCAGTACTTC
TRBV18,few,TRBD1,TRBJ2-7,CASRGQISCEQYF,TGTGCCAGCAGGGGACAGATTTCCTGCGAGCAGTACTTC
TRBV28,-,TRBD2,TRBJ2-7,CASSPTSGAVYEQYF,TGTGCCAGCAGCCCGACTAGCGGGGCCGTTTACGAGCAGTACTTC
TRBV7-2,many,TRBD1,TRBJ2-5,CASSPQGTAQETQYF,TGTGCCAGCAGCCCCCAAGGGACAGCCCAAGAGACCCAGTACTTC
TRBV25-1,many,-,TRBJ2-7,CASSAPSTDYEQYF,TGTGCCAGCAGTGCCCCCTCGACAGACTACGAGCAGTACTTC
TRBV4-2,-,-,TRBJ2-5,CASSQVAQETQYF,TGTGCCAGCAGCCAAGTAGCCCAAGAGACCCAGTACTTC
TRBV10-3,-,-,TRBJ2-1,CAISDPKGDNEQFF,TGTGCCATCAGTGACCCGAAGGGGGACAATGAGCAGTTCTTC
TRBV7-2,-,TRBD1,TRBJ1-2,CASSRGTGEGLNYGYTF,TGTGCCAGCAGCCGTGGGACAGGGGAGGGGTTGAACTATGGCTACACCTTC
TRBV7-2,-,-,TRBJ1-1,CASSLAAGMAAEAFF,TGTGCCAGCAGCTTAGCGGCGGGTATGGCCGCTGAAGCTTTCTTT
TRBV3-1,few,-,TRBJ1-1,CASSQRGGLNTEAFF,TGTGCCAGCAGCCAACGCGGCGGGTTAAACACTGAAGCTTTCTTT
TRBV4-2,-,TRBD1,TRBJ1-2,CARSQDKGQGNSGYTF,TGTGCCCGCAGCCAAGATAAGGGACAGGGTAATTCTGGCTACACCTTC
TRBV12-3/TRBV12-4,-,-,TRBJ2-7,CASNSGLGSYEQYF,TGTGCCAGCAACTCAGGGTTAGGTTCCTACGAGCAGTACTTC
TRBV7-3,-,TRBD2,TRBJ2-1,CASSPSSGGALGREQFF,TGTGCCAGCAGCCCCTCTAGCGGGGGGGCTCTCGGGCGTGAGCAGTTCTTC
TRBV4-3,-,TRBD2,TRBJ2-6,CASSQVGLAESSGANVLTF,TGCGCCAGCAGCCAAGTGGGACTAGCGGAGAGCTCTGGGGCCAACGTCCTGACTTTC
TRBV12-3/TRBV12-4,-,-,TRBJ1-5,CASSLGTTNQPQHF,TGTGCCAGCAGTTTAGGGACAACCAATCAGCCCCAGCATTTT
TRBV29-1,-,TRBD2,TRBJ2-1,CSGRLAGGPGEQFF,TGCAGCGGCCGACTAGCGGGAGGGCCCGGTGAGCAGTTCTTC
TRBV7-2,-,TRBD2,TRBJ2-1,CASSRPGLGDNEQFF,TGTGCCAGCAGCCGACCGGGACTAGGGGACAATGAGCAGTTCTTC